This passage covers 8 T cell receptor beta chains from one sample sequenced in a study of control samples from healthy donors and cancer patients. Clones were read by immunoSEQ multiplex PCR, and TCRdb kept only the in-frame ones, dropping some. The data hold approximately 58,000 clones, with more than 70% observed a single time. What was sequenced was PBMCs. The receptors stem from a woman aged 60-75 years with lung cancer.

This chain links TRBV2 with TRBJ2-3; D not resolved. This CDR3 has 13 residues. Trimming removed 7 bases at V and 6 bases at J, with 14 bases between. CDR1 is SNHLY and CDR2 is FYNNEI in the germline V gene. The CDR3 sequence is CASTRDLSDTQYF. CDR3 sequence (DNA): TGTGCCAGCACTCGAGACCTCTCGGATACGCAGTATTTT.

The rearrangement joins TRBV11-3 to TRBJ1-6; D is uncertain. Germline V lookup: CDR1 SGHNT, CDR2 YENEEA. This CDR3 spans 13 amino acids. V was pared by 0 bases and J by 6 bases, with 3 bases between. CDR3 sequence reads: CASSLETNSPLHF. For the CDR3, the DNA is TGTGCCAGCAGCTTAGAAACTAATTCACCCCTCCACTTT.

The chain carries TRBV5-8 and TRBJ1-1; D perhaps matches TRBD1 (6 bases). The CDR3 totals 14 residues. From germline, CDR1 is SGHTS and CDR2 YDEGEE. The V end lost 4 bases, the J end lost 5 bases, and 15 bases lay between the germline ends. The CDR3 nucleotides are TGTGCCAGCAGCCCGTCACAGGGAAAAACTGAAGCTTTCTTT. This gives the protein CASSPSQGKTEAFF.

This chain joins TRBV24-1 and TRBJ2-5, with D perhaps matching TRBD2 (7 bases). The CDR3 length is 16 residues. The germline CDR1 and CDR2 sequences are KGHDR and SFDVKD. With 0 bases removed from V and 2 bases from J, the gap between germline ends came to 12 bases. This CDR3 is CATSDLRGGYQETQYF. CDR3 DNA sequence: TGTGCCACCAGTGATTTGAGGGGGGGCTATCAAGAGACCCAGTACTTC.

The gene calls are TRBV10-3 and TRBJ2-2; 8 bases align to TRBD1. V gave up 10 bases and J gave up 3 bases; unmatched junction bases: 10. The CDR3 runs to 15 residues. Germline CDR1 reads ENHRY; CDR2 reads SYGVKD. The CDR3 sequence: CATRDSGQDTGELFF. The CDR3 nucleotides read TGTGCCACCAGGGATTCGGGACAGGACACCGGGGAGCTGTTTTTT.

This chain's CDR3 is CASSQVKGLGGSNQPQHF. The DNA of the CDR3 is TGTGCCAGCAGCCAAGTAAAGGGGCTGGGCGGTAGCAATCAGCCCCAGCATTTT. This rearrangement joins TRBV4-2 to TRBJ1-5, with D possibly TRBD1 on 5 matching bases. V lost 1 base and J lost 0, with 16 bases in between. The CDR3 has 18 amino acids. Germline V gives CDR1 LGHNA, CDR2 YNFKEQ.

This chain joins TRBV5-6 and TRBJ2-5; the match to TRBD2 covers 15 bases. With 4 bases clipped from V and 1 base from J, the junction kept 5 bases outside the gene matches. The length of the CDR3 is 17 residues. Germline V lookup: CDR1 SGHDT, CDR2 YYEEEE. The CDR3 region is CASSPGLAGGPQETQYF. The DNA for the CDR3 is TGTGCCAGCAGCCCTGGACTAGCGGGAGGGCCCCAAGAGACCCAGTACTTC.

The chain recombines TRBV3-1 (or the pseudogene TRBV3-2) with TRBJ1-1, with D uncertain. The CDR3 has 13 residues. Trimming cost V 2 bases and J 4 bases, with 8 bases left between them. CDR1 LGHDT and CDR2 YNNKEL come from the germline V gene (reference sequence). The CDR3: CASSQSSSTEAFF. The CDR3 DNA reads TGTGCCAGCAGCCAATCGTCTAGCACTGAAGCTTTCTTT.